This T cell receptor beta chain came from a study of T cell clonality in common variable immunodeficiency. There are 15 residues in the CDR3. V shed 3 bases and J 7 bases; nucleotides not matched to a gene: 8. In germline, CDR1 is ENHRY, CDR2 SYGVKD. This clone was seen ten or more times. The antigen is unknown. The read comes to an end 3 residues before the CDR3 does, leaving the germline J gene to fill in the end. Most patients and controls had Caucasian heritage. Measured with immunoSEQ multiplex PCR; TCRdb has only the in-frame clones, and not every one. The sample contains 42,000 or so clones, none occurring once; approximately 1.4% lies in the top ten. The study's findings and limits: What drives increased CVID clonality needs T cell subpopulation sequencing. CVID patient heterogeneity limited repertoire-clinical complication correlations.

This chain links TRBV10-3 with TRBJ1-4, with TRBD1 matching 7 bases. Sequencing was carried out using peripheral blood mononuclear cells. The TCR was taken from a person aged 18 to 70 in good health. This CDR3 reads CAISDPTGYGEKLFF. The DNA read from the CDR3 is TGTGCCATCAGTGACCCGACAGGGTACGGTGAAAAA.